The present entry profiles one TCR beta chain with its context. Its antigen remains unidentified. PCR employed 60 Vbeta and 13 Jbeta primers. Some clones are missing from TCRdb's copy, which holds only in-frame ones; the method was immunoSEQ multiplex PCR. Of about 140,000 clones listed, approximately 80% are singletons. This sample was taken from a study of cytomegalovirus exposure and HLA in healthy donors. V shed 5 bases and J shed 0 bases, with 14 bases lying between them. Germline assignment: CDR1 LNHDA and CDR2 SQIVND (reference sequence). CDR3 length: 15 amino acids. Findings and limits, study-wide: Some TCR beta chains (roughly 160 of them) were listed as cytomegalovirus-associated. Most sequenced TCRs were rare (though some public TCRs occurred in many donors). A later analysis reportedly identified an Asian-associated ancestry cluster as carrying fewer N-insertions than the approximately 640-donor mean. CMV serostatus was the sole immune exposure data available.

The sequenced material came from PBMCs. The rearrangement joins TRBV19 to TRBJ2-7, with D tentatively TRBD1 (5 bases). The receptor comes from a man aged 40-49 years in good health and CMV-seropositive. CDR3 in amino acids: CASSPGWTFSYEQYF. DNA for the CDR3: TGTGCCAGTAGTCCCGGATGGACATTCTCCTACGAGCAGTACTTC. Filled out from reference TRBV19 and TRBJ2-7, the complete variable domain reads DGGITQSPKYLFRKEGQNVTLSCEQNLNHDAMYWYRQDPGQGLRLIYYSQIVNDFQKGDIAEGYSVSREKKESFPLTVTSAQKNPTAFYLCASSPGWTFSYEQYFGPGTRLTVT.